This TCR beta chain was captured by sequencing in a study of early T cells in non-severe SARS-CoV-2 infection. On this clonotype itself: What it binds is unknown. One junction end disagrees with the germline gene, perhaps due to a read error.

Whole-study findings and limits: VDJdb-based annotation leaned toward anti-spike CD8 responses and missed private and CD4 specificities.

The CDR3 totals 13 residues. Germline assignment: CDR1 SSHAT and CDR2 FNYEAQ (reference sequence). In TCRdb, the 5' RACE reads were re-called with MiXCR into one record per CDR3 protein. Of tens of thousands of distinct CDR3 sequences detected, over 9.5% appear once; the ten largest clones hold around 5%. The material sequenced was whole blood, taken at baseline. The source is an adult who was a healthcare worker with PCR-confirmed SARS-CoV-2 infection or an uninfected control (not recorded which). The V and J genes are TRBV7-7 and TRBJ1-4; the D is unclear. The CDR3 loop reads CASSLLMGEKLFF. CDR3 nucleotide sequence: TGTGCTAGCAGCTTGCTGATGGGAGAAAAACTGTTTTTT.